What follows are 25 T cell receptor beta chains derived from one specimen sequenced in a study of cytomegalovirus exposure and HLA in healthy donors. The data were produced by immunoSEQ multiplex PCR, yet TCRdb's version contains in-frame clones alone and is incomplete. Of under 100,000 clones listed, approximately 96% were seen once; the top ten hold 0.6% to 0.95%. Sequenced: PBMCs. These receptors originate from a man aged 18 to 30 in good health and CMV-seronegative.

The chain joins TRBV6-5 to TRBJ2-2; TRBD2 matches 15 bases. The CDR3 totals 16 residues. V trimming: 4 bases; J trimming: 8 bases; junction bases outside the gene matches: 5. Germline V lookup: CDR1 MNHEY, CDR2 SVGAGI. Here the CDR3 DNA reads TGTGCCAGCAGTTCCGGACTAGCGGGAGGGGGAGGGGAGCTGTTTTTT. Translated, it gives CASSSGLAGGGGELFF.

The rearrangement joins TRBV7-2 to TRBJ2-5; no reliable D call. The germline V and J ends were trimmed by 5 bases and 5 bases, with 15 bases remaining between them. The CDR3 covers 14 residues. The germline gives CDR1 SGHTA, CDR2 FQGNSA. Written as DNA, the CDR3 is TGTGCCAGCAGCCCGAGTCGGTCCCTCGAGACCCAGTACTTC. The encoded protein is CASSPSRSLETQYF.

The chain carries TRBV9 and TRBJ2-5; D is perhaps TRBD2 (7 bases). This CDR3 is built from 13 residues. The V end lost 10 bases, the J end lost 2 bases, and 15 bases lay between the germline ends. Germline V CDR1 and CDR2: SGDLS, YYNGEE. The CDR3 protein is CASGASGQETQYF. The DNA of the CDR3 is TGTGCCTCAGGGGCTAGCGGACAAGAGACCCAGTACTTC.

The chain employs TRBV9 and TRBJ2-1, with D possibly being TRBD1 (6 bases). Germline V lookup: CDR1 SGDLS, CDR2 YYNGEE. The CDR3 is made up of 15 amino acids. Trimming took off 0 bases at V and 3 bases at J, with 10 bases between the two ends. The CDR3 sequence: CASSVGTENYNEQFF. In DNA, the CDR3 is TGTGCCAGCAGCGTAGGGACAGAGAACTACAATGAGCAGTTCTTC.

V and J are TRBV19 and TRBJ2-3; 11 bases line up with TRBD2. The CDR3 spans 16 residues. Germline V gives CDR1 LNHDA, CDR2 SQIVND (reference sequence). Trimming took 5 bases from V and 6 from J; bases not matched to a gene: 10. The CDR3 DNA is TGTGCCAGTAGTGTTTTTAGCGGGGGGGCACGGGATACGCAGTATTTT. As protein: CASSVFSGGARDTQYF.

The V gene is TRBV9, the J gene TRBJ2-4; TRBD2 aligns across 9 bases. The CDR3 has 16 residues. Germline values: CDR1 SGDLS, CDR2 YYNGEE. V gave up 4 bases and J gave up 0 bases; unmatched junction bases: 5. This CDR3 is CASSSLAGRAKNIQYF. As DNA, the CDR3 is TGTGCCAGCAGCTCGCTAGCGGGACGAGCCAAAAACATTCAGTACTTC.

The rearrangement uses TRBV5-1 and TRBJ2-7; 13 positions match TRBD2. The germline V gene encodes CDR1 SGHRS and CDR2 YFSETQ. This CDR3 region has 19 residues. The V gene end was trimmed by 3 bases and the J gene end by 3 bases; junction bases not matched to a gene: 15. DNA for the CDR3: TGCGCCAGCAGCTCGGAGCCCCGTGGACTAGCGGGAGCCCACTACGAGCAGTACGTC. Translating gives CASSSEPRGLAGAHYEQYV.

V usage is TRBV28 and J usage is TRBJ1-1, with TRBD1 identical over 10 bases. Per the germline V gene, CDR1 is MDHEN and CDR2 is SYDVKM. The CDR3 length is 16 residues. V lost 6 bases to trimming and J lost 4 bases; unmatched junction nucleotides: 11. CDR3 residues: CASSRKRQGAITEAFF. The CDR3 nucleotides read TGTGCCAGCAGCCGAAAGCGACAGGGGGCTATCACTGAAGCTTTCTTT.

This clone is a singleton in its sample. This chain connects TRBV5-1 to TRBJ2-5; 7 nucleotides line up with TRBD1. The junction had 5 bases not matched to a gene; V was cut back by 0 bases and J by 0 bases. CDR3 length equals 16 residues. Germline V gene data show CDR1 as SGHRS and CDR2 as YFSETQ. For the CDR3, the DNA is TGCGCCAGCAGCTTGGCCCCGACAGGGAACCAAGAGACCCAGTACTTC. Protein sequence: CASSLAPTGNQETQYF.

The CDR3 region is CASSDSWDSQPQHF. CDR3 in DNA: TGTGCCAGCAGTGACTCGTGGGACAGCCAGCCCCAGCATTTT. The gene calls are TRBV6-4 and TRBJ1-5; 7 positions agree with TRBD1. Looked up from germline, CDR1 is MRHNA and CDR2 is SNTAGT. CDR3 length: 14 amino acids. The V segment lost 0 bases and the J segment 7 bases; nucleotides outside the gene matches: 3.

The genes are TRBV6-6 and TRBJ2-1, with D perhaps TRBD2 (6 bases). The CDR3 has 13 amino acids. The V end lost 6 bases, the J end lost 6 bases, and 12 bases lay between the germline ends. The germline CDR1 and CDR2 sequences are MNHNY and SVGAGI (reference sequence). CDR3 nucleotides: TGTGCCAGCAGCTGGGACTCCCGCAATGAGCAGTTCTTC. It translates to CASSWDSRNEQFF.

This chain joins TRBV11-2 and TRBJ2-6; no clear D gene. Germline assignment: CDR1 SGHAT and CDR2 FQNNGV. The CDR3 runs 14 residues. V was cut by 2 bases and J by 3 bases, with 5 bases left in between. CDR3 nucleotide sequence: TGTGCCAGCAGCTTACGCAGTGGGGCCAACGTCCTGACTTTC. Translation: CASSLRSGANVLTF. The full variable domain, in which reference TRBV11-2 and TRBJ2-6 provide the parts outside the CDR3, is EAGVAQSPRYKIIEKRQSVAFWCNPISGHATLYWYQQILGQGPKLLIQFQNNGVVDDSQLPKDRFSAERLKGVDSTLKIQPAKLEDSAVYLCASSLRSGANVLTFGAGSRLTVL.

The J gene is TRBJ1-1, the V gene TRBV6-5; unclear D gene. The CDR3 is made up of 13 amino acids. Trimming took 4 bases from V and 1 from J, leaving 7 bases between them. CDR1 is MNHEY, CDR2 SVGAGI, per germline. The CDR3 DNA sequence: TGTGCCAGCAGTTCCGGGAGGAACACTGAAGCTTTCTTT. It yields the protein CASSSGRNTEAFF.

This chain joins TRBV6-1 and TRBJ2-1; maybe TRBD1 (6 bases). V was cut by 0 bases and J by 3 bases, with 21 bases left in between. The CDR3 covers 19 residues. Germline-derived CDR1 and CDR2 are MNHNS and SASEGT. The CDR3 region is CASSEALPLQGRGYNEQFF. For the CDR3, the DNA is TGTGCCAGCAGTGAAGCGCTTCCCTTACAGGGTAGGGGCTACAATGAGCAGTTCTTC.

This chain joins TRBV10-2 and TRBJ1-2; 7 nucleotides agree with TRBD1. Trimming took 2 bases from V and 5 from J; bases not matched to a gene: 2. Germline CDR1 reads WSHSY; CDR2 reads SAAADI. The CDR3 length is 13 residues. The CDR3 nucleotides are TGCGCCAGCAGTGAGATACAGGGGTATGGCTACACCTTC. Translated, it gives CASSEIQGYGYTF.

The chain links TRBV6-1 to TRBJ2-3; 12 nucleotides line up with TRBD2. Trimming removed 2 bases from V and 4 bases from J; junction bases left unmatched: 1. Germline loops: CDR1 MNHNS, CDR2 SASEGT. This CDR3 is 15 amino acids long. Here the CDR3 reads CASSELAGGPDTQYF. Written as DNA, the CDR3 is TGTGCCAGCAGTGAACTAGCGGGAGGGCCAGATACGCAGTATTTT.

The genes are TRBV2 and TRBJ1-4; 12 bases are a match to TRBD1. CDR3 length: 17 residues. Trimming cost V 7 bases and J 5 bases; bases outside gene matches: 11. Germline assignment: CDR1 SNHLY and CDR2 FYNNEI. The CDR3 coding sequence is TGTGCCAGCACGTCCGTTGGGACAGGGGGCTTGAATGAAAAACTGTTTTTT. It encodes CASTSVGTGGLNEKLFF.

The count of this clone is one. The CDR3 loop reads CASSGGERTGSSGELFF. DNA of the CDR3: TGTGCCAGCAGCGGGGGGGAGAGGACAGGCTCCTCCGGGGAGCTGTTTTTT. The rearrangement links TRBV9 to TRBJ2-2; maybe TRBD1 (7 bases). This CDR3 is built from 17 residues. Per the germline V gene, CDR1 is SGDLS and CDR2 is YYNGEE. V was shortened by 3 bases and J by 6 bases, with 21 bases between the two germline ends.

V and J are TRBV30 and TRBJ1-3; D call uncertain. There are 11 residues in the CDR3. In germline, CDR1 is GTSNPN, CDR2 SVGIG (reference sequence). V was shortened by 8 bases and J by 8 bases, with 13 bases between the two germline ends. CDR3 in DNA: TGTGCCAGCCCAGGTGCATACACCATATATTTT. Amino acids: CASPGAYTIYF.

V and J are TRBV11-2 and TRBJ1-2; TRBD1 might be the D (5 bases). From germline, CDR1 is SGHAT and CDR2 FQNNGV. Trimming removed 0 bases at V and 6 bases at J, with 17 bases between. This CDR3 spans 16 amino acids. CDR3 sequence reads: CASSLEVRVYKDGYTF. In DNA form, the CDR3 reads TGTGCCAGCAGCTTAGAGGTCAGGGTGTATAAGGATGGCTACACCTTC.

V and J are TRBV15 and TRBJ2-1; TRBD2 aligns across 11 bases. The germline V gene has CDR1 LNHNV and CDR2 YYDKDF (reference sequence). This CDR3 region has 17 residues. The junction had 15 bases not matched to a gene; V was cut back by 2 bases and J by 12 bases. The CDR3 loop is CATSRKTSGSSAYGQFF. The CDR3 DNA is TGTGCCACCAGCAGAAAAACTAGCGGGAGTTCAGCATACGGGCAGTTCTTC.

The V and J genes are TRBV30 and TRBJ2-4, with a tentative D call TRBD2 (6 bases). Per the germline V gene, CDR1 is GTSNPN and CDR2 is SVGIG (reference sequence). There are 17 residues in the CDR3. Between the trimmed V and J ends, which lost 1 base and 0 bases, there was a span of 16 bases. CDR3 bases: TGTGCCTGGAGTGAATCACTAGCCGAACTAGCCAAAAACATTCAGTACTTC. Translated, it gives CAWSESLAELAKNIQYF.

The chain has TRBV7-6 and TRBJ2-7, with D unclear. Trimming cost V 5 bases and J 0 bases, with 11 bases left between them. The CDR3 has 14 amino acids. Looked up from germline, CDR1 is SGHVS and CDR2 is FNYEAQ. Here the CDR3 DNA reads TGTGCCAGCAGCATAGGCCCAGACTCCTACGAGCAGTACGTC. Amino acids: CASSIGPDSYEQYV.

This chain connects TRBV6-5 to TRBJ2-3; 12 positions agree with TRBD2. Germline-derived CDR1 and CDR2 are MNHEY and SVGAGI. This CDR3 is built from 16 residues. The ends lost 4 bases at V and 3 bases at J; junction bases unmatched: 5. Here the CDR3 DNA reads TGTGCCAGCAGTTCGACTAGCGGGAGTTGGACAGATACGCAGTATTTT. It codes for CASSSTSGSWTDTQYF.

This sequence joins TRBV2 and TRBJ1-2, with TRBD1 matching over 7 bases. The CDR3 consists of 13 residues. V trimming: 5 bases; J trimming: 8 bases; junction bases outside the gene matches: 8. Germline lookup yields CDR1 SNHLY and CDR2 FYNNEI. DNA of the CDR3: TGTGCCAGCAGTCCGACAGGGATGGTCGGCTACACCTTC. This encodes CASSPTGMVGYTF.